The present T cell receptor (beta chain) was sequenced within a study of blood T cell repertoires in COVID-19. Turning to the study itself: Acute-phase and convalescent COVID-19 samples originated in the United States, Italy and Spain. PBMCs, B-cell-depleted T cells, or T cells provided the cDNA or gDNA that made up the material.

This CDR3 contains 14 residues. CDR1 MDHEN and CDR2 SYDVKM come from the germline V gene. Trimming removed 6 bases from V and 4 bases from J; junction bases left unmatched: 6. Method: immunoSEQ multiplex PCR; TCRdb's copy keeps in-frame clones and lacks some. Counted here are 250,000 to 350,000 clones, less than 85% occurring once; the ten biggest clones make up more than 1.4%. V usage is TRBV28 and J usage is TRBJ1-3; 7 nucleotides align to TRBD1. The sequence came from a human donor with COVID-19, enrolled during active disease. The donor label of this sample is uncertain. Sequencing was performed on peripheral blood. CDR3 sequence (DNA): TGTGCCAGCAGAACGACAGGGTCGGGAAACACCATATATTTT. It encodes CASRTTGSGNTIYF.